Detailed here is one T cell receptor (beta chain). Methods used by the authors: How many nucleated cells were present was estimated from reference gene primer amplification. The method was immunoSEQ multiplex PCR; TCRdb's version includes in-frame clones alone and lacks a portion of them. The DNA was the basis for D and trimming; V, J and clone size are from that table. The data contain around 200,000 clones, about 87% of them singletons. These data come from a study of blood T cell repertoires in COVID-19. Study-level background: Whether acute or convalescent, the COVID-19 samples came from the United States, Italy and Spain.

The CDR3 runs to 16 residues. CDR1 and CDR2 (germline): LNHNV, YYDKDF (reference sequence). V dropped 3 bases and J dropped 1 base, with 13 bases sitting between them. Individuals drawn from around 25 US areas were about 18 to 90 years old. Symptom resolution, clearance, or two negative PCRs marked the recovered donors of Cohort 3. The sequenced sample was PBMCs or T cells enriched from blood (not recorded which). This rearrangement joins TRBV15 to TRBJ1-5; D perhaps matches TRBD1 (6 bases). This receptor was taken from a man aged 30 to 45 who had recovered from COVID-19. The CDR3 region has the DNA TGTGCCACCAGCAGGTCGTACAGGGCGAGCAATCAGCCCCAGCATTTT. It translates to CATSRSYRASNQPQHF.